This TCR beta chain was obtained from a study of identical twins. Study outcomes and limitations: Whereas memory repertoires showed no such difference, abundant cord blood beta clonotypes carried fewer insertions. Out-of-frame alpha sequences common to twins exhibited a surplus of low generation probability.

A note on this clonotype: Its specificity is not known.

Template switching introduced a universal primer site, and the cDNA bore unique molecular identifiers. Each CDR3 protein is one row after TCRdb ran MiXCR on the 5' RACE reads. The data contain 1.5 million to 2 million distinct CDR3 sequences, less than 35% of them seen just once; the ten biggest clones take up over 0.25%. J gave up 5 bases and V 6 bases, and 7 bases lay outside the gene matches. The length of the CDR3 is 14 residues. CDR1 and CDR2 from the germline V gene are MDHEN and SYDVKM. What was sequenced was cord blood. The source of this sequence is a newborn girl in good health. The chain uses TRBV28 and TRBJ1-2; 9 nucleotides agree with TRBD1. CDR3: CASRPPTGGYGYTF. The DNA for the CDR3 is TGTGCCAGCAGACCCCCGACAGGGGGATATGGCTACACCTTC.